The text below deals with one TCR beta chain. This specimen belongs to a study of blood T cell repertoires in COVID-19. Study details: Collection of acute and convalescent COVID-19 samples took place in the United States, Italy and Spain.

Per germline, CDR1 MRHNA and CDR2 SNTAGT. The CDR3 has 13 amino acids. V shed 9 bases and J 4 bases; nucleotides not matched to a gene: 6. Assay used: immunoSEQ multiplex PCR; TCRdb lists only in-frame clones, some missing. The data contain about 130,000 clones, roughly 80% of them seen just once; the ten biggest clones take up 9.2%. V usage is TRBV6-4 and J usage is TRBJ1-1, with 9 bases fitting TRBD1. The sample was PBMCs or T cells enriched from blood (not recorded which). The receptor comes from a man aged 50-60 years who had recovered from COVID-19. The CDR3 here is CARVTGGCTEAFF. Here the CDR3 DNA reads TGTGCCAGGGTAACAGGGGGCTGCACTGAAGCTTTCTTT.